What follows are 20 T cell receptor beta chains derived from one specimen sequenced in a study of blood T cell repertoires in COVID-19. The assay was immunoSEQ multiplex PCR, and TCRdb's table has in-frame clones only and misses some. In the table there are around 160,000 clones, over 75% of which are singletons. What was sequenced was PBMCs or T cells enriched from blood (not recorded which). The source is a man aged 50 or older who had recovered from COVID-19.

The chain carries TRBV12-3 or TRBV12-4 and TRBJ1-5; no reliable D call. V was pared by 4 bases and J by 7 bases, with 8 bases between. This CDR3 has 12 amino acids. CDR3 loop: CASSSRVQPQHF. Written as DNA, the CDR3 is TGTGCCAGCAGTTCCCGGGTGCAGCCCCAGCATTTT.

CDR3 DNA sequence: TGTGCCAGCAGCCTTGGACAGGGGAGCTCTGGAAACACCATATATTTT. Translating gives CASSLGQGSSGNTIYF. The chain joins TRBV5-4 to TRBJ1-3; 9 bases fit TRBD1. V was pared by 4 bases and J by 0 bases, with 5 bases of the junction left unmatched. The CDR3 contains 16 residues. Germline CDR1 reads SGHNT; CDR2 reads YYREEE (reference sequence).

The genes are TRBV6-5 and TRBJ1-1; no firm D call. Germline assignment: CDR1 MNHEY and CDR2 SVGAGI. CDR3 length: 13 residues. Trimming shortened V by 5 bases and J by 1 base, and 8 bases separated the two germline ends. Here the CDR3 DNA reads TGTGCCAGCAGTACCCGACAGAACACTGAAGCTTTCTTT. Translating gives CASSTRQNTEAFF.

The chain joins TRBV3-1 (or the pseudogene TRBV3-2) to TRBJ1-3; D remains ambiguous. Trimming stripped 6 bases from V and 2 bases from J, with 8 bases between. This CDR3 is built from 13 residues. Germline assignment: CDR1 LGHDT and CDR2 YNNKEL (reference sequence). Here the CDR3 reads CASSQSAGNTIYF. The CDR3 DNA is TGTGCCAGCAGTCAATCGGCTGGAAACACCATATATTTT.

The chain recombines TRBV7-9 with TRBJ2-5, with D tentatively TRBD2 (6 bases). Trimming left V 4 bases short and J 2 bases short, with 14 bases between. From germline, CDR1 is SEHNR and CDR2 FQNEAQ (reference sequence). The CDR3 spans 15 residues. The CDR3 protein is CASSSQAGSQETQYF. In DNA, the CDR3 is TGTGCCAGCAGCTCTCAAGCGGGTTCACAAGAGACCCAGTACTTC.

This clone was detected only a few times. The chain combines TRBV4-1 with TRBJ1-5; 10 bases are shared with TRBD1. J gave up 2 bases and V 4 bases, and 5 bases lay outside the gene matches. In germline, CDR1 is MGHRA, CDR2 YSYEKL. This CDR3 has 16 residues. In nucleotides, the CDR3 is TGCGCCAGCAGCCTACCAGGGACAGGGGGCAATCAGCCCCAGCATTTT. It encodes CASSLPGTGGNQPQHF.

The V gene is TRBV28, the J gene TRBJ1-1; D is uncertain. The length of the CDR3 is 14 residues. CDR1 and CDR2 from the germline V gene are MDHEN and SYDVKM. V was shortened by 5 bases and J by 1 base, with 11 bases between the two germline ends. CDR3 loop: CASSTVIRNTEAFF. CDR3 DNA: TGTGCCAGCAGTACAGTAATAAGGAACACTGAAGCTTTCTTT.

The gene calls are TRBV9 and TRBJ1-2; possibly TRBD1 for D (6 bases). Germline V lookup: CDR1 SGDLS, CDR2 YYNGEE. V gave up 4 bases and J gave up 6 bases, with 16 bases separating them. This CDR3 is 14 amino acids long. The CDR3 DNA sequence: TGTGCCAGCAGCCCCTCGGGACAAGGTGATGGCTACACCTTC. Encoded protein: CASSPSGQGDGYTF.

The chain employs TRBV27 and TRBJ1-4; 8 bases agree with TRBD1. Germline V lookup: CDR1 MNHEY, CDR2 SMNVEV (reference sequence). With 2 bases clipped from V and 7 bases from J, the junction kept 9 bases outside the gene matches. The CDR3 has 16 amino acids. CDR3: CASSLGAGQGAEKLFF. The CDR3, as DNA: TGTGCCAGCAGTTTAGGGGCCGGGCAGGGGGCTGAAAAACTGTTTTTT.

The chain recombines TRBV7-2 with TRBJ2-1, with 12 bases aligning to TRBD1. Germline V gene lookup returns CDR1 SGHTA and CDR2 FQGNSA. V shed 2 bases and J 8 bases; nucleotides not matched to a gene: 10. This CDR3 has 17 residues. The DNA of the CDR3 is TGTGCCAGCAGCTTATTTGGCGGGACAGGGGGCTGGGATGAGCAGTTCTTC. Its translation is CASSLFGGTGGWDEQFF.

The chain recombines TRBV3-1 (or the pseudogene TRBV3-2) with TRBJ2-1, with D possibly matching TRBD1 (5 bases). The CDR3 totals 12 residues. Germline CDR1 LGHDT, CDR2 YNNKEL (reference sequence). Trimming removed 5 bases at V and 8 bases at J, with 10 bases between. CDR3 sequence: CASSKFRDEQFF. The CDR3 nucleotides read TGTGCCAGCAGCAAATTCAGGGATGAGCAGTTCTTC.

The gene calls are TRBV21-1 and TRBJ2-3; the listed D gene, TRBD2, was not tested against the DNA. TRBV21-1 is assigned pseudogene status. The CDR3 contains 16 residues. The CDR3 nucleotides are TGTGCCAGCAGCAAAGGACTAGCGGGAAAGACAGATACGCAGTATTTT. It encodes CASSKGLAGKTDTQYF.

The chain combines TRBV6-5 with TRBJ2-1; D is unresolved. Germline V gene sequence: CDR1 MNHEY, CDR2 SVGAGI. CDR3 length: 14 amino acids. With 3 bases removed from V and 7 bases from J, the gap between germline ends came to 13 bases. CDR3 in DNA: TGTGCCAGCAGTTATAGCACCGTCGAGAATGAGCAGTTCTTC. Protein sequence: CASSYSTVENEQFF.

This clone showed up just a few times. CDR3 sequence: CASSQDTAGGQETQYF. The CDR3 DNA sequence: TGTGCCAGCAGCCAAGATACAGCGGGAGGGCAGGAGACCCAGTACTTC. The rearrangement uses TRBV3-1 (or the pseudogene TRBV3-2) and TRBJ2-5, with 10 bases that match TRBD2. The trim removed 0 bases at V and 5 bases at J, leaving 6 bases unmatched. The V gene's germline CDR1 is LGHDT and CDR2 YNNKEL (reference sequence). This CDR3 is built from 16 residues.

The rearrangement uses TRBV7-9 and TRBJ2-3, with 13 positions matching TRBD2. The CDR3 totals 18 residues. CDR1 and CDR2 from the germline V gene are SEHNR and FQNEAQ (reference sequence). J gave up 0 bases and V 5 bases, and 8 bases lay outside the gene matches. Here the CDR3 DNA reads TGTGCCAGCAGCCCCGGACTAGCGGGGGAGTTTAGCACAGATACGCAGTATTTT. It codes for CASSPGLAGEFSTDTQYF. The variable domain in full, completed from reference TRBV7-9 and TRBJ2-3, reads DTGVSQNPRHKITKRGQNVTFRCDPISEHNRLYWYRQTLGQGPEFLTYFQNEAQLEKSRLLSDRFSAERPKGSFSTLEIQRTEQGDSAMYLCASSPGLAGEFSTDTQYFGPGTRLTVL.

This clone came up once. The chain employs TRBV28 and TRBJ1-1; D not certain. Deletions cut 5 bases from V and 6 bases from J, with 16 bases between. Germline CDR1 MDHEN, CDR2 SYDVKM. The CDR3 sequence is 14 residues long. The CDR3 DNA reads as TGTGCCAGCAGTGCCTCTCGAGAGGCCCCTGAAGCTTTCTTT. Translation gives CASSASREAPEAFF.

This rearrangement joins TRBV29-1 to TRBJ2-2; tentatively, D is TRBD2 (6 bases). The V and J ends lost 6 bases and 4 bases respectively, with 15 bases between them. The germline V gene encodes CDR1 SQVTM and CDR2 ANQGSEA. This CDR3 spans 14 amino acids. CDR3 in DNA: TGCAGCGTCAGGGACGGGGGAGTCACCGGGGAGCTGTTTTTT. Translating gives CSVRDGGVTGELFF.

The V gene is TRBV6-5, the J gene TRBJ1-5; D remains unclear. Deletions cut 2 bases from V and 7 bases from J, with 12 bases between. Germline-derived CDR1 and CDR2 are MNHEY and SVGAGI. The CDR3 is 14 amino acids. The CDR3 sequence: CASSYSLGSQPQHF. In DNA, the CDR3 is TGTGCCAGCAGTTACAGCCTAGGGAGCCAGCCCCAGCATTTT.

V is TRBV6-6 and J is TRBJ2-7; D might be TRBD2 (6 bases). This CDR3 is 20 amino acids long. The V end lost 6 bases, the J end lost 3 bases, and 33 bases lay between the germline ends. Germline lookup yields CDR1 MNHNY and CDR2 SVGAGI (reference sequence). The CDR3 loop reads CASSRPLRATGTGVNYEQYF. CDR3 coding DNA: TGTGCCAGCAGCCGACCCTTACGGGCAACCGGAACGGGAGTGAACTACGAGCAGTACTTC.

CDR3 bases: TGTGCCAGCAGTTACGGCGGCTCCTACGAGCAGTACTTC. Amino acids: CASSYGGSYEQYF. The genes are TRBV6-2 or TRBV6-3 and TRBJ2-7; the D is unclear. CDR3 length: 13 residues. V lost 2 bases and J lost 0, with 5 bases in between. CDR1 and CDR2 (germline): MNHEY, SVGEGT.